The sample holds one count of the clone carrying this T cell receptor (beta chain). This entry is derived from a study of blood T cell repertoires in COVID-19. Study-wide context: PBMCs, B-cell-depleted T cells, or T cells were the source of the cDNA or gDNA that made up the material.

This CDR3 contains 13 residues. CDR1 SGHTA and CDR2 FQGTGA come from the germline V gene. Trimming removed 3 bases at V and 4 bases at J, with 9 bases between. Clones were sequenced by immunoSEQ multiplex PCR, and TCRdb holds only the in-frame ones, with some missing. The profile covers 200,000 to 250,000 clones, with around 84% appearing a single time and over 0.95% taken by the ten largest. Sequenced input: peripheral blood. The receptor was isolated from a man aged 40-50 years with acute or convalescent COVID-19. The rearrangement uses TRBV7-3 and TRBJ1-1; TRBD1 might be the D (6 bases). The CDR3 DNA follows: TGTGCCAGCAGCTTGGCAGGGGTCACTGAAGCTTTCTTT. Its translation: CASSLAGVTEAFF.